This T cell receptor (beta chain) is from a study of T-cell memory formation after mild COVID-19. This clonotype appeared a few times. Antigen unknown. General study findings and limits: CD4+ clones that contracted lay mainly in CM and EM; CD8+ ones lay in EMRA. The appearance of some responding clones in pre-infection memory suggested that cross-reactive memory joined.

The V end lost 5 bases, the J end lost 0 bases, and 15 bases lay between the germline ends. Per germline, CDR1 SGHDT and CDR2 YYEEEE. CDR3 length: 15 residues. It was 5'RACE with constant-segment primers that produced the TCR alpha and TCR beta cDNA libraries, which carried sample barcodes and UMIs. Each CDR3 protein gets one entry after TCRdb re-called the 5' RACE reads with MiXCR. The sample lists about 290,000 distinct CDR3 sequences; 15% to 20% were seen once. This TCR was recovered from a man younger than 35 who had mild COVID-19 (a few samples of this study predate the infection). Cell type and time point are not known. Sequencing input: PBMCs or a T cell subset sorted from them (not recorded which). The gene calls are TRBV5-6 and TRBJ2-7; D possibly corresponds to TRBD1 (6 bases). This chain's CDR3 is CASRRDRSFSYEQYV. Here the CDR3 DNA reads TGTGCCAGCAGACGCGACAGGAGCTTCTCCTACGAGCAGTACGTC.